This TCR beta chain was retrieved from a study of cytomegalovirus exposure and HLA in healthy donors (dated by TCRdb to 2017 to 2019). In terms of the full investigation: The 650 to 750 repertoires of the first cohort and the roughly 120 validation repertoires were produced on the same platform, according to a later analysis. The study was designed to test whether signatures of past pathogen exposure could be identified by cataloging public T cell receptors. In addition to the first cohort of 666 subjects, a separate validation cohort of 120 different subjects was used. To predict cytomegalovirus infection status, the study combined high-throughput TCR immunosequencing, statistical association of individual TCRs with disease status, and machine learning. Overall results and qualifications from the work: In vitro tests confirmed that a few of the cytomegalovirus-associated TCR beta chains recognize cytomegalovirus antigens. In a later analysis, TCRs clustered in the first cohort were found to also tend to co-occur in the approximately 120 validation repertoires, with 85% to 95% of cluster scores above 0. A total of around 150 TCR beta chains were listed by the study as associated with cytomegalovirus. While some public TCRs were present in many individuals, most TCR sequences turned up only very rarely across donors. The authors suggested that the approach could potentially be extended to other disease states and immunological phenotypes. Cytomegalovirus status was reported to be diagnosed by the classifier with high specificity and sensitivity in both the original and validation cohorts. The validation cohort had no HLA typing available for a later analysis, so co-occurrence within that cohort was assessed over all 120 or so repertoires.

A note on this clone: It has no known antigen specificity. Per-base quality was not reported, and no clone a single base away is much larger than it.

The donors were included in the validation cohort of around 120 subjects, a group kept apart from the roughly 610-subject first cohort. The library was produced with the immunoSEQ multiplex PCR assay. Per the source publication's procedure: A statistical classification framework was developed to diagnose cytomegalovirus status using the catalog of TCR beta chain sequences. TCRdb mirrors the immuneACCESS table, restricted to in-frame sequences. Some clones are absent from its copies; in checked studies, under half trace to an unresolved V gene, and the reason for the others is unknown. That table is the source of V, J and clone size, and D and trimming were worked out from the DNA. The sample profile shows roughly 60,000 clones; roughly 90% of them were found once. In total, the top ten clones hold approximately 2% of the sample. The CDR3 runs 14 amino acids, cysteine and phenylalanine included. The CDR3 DNA has 42 bases and is translated from base 1. CDR1 SGHTA and CDR2 FQGNSA were looked up in the germline V gene. Deletion took 8 bases off V and 5 bases off J, with a span of 16 bases between the germline ends.

The TCR sequence derives from a woman between 25 and 40 years old in good health and CMV-seronegative. Sequencing was done on a sample of PBMCs. The rearrangement combines TRBV7-2 with TRBJ2-1, with a weak D call of TRBD2 (6 bases match). The DNA sequence is given as TGTGCCAGCTCGTCGGTAGCGGAGAACAATGAGCAGTTCTTC. Its translation is CASSSVAENNEQFF.